This T cell receptor beta chain was retrieved from a study of blood T cell repertoires in COVID-19 (TCRdb year 2020). In the study overall: Samples from collaborators originated in the United States, Italy and Spain and spanned both the acute and convalescent phases of COVID-19. The samples were drawn from the first 160 participants of the ongoing ImmuneRACE study and from about 1,200 subjects provided by 6 global collaborators. HLA class I and class II types, where available, came from metadata supplied by the sample provider rather than from assay-based typing. Nearly every sample came with metadata listing a de-identified subject ID, COVID-19 status, age in years and sex. The repertoires were made available in a free public database intended to serve as a resource for research on the immune response to SARS-CoV-2. The prospective study material was composed of cDNA or gDNA derived from T cells, B-cell-depleted T cells, or PBMCs. The dataset comprised deeply sampled blood TCRbeta repertoires from subjects exposed to, actively infected with, or recovered from COVID-19. Beyond this particular receptor, the publication reports: The quantity of clinical and demographic metadata differed by source and by participant and was supplied without curation.

TCRbeta CDR3 regions were amplified from genomic DNA by means of the immunoSEQ Assay, a bias-controlled multiplex PCR. The paper's processing steps were these. The number of nucleated cells in each sample was estimated from the amplification of reference gene primers within the assay. To quantify the absolute abundance of each unique TCRbeta CDR3 rearrangement, sequence reads were collapsed and filtered. For each sample, productive Simpson clonality was calculated as the square root of Simpson's diversity index across productive rearrangements. TCRdb mirrors the immuneACCESS table, restricted to in-frame sequences. Some clones are absent from its copies; in checked studies, under half trace to an unresolved V gene, and the reason for the others is unknown. The V and J calls and clone size are taken from that table; D and trimming were inferred from the DNA. Here the sample has fewer than 250,000 clones; just under 85% occur a single time. Roughly 8% of the sample is taken by the ten largest.

Concerning this clone: Its antigen specificity is not known. Base qualities are not at hand, and no much larger clone is one base apart.

Whole blood was collected in K2EDTA tubes by collaborating institutions according to the institutions' own protocols. For TCRbeta analysis, collaborators shipped samples in one of three forms: frozen whole blood, isolated PBMCs, or DNA extracted from either of those sample types. The germline V and J ends show losses of 3 bases and 2 bases respectively, and no gene match explains 8 bases of the junction. In the germline V gene (reference sequence), CDR1 corresponds to LNHDA and CDR2 to SQIVND. The CDR3 holds 17 amino acids from the cysteine to the phenylalanine. Just CDR3 DNA is preserved here, 51 bases in frame from base 1.

The V and J segments used are TRBV19 and TRBJ2-3; 10 nucleotides in the junction match TRBD2. The TCR originated in a woman aged 50 to 60 with active or convalescent COVID-19. The sequenced sample consisted of peripheral blood. In nucleotide form, the sequence is TGTGCCAGTAGTATGGTAACTAGCGGGACTTACACAGATACGCAGTATTTT. Its translation reads: CASSMVTSGTYTDTQYF.